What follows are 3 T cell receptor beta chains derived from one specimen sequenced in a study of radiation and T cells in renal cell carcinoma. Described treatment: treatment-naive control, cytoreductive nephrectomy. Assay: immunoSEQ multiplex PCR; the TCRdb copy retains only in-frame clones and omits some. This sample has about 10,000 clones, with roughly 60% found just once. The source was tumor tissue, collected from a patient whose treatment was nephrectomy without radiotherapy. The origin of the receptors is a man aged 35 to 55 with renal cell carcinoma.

CDR3 DNA: TGTGCCAGCATGAGCCTTTTGGAGACCCAGTACTTC. This sequence encodes CASMSLLETQYF. This chain joins TRBV6-1 and TRBJ2-5; D gene uncertain. Between the trimmed V and J ends, which lost 7 bases and 5 bases, there was a span of 11 bases. Germline V gene lookup returns CDR1 MNHNS and CDR2 SASEGT. This CDR3 contains 12 residues.

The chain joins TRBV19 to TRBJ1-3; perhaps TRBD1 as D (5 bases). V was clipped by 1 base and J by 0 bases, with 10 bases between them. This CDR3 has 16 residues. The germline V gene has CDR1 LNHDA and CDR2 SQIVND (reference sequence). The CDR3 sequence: CASSIVRQTSGNTIYF. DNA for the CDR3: TGTGCCAGTAGTATAGTCCGACAGACCTCTGGAAACACCATATATTTT.

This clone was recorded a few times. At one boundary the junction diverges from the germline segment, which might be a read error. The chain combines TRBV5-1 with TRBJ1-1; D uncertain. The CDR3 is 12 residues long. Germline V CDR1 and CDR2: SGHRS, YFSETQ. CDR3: CASSLVNTEAFF. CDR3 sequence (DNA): TGTGCCAGCAGCTTGGTTAACACTGAAGCTTTCTTT.